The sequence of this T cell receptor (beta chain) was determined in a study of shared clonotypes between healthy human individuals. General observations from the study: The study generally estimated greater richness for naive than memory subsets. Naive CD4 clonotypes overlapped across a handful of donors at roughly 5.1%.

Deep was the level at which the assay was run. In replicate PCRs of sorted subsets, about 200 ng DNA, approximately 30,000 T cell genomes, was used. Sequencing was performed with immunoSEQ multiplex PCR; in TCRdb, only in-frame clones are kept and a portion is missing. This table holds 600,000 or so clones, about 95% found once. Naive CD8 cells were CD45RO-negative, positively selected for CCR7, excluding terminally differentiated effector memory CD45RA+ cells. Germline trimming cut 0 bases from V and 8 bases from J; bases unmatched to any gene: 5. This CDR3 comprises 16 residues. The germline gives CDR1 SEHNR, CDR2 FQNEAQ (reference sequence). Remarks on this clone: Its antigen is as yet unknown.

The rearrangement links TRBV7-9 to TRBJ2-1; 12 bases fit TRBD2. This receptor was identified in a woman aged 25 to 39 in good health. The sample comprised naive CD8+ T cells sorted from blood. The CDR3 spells CASSLAETSGSYEQFF. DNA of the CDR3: TGTGCCAGCAGCTTAGCGGAGACTAGCGGGAGCTATGAGCAGTTCTTC.